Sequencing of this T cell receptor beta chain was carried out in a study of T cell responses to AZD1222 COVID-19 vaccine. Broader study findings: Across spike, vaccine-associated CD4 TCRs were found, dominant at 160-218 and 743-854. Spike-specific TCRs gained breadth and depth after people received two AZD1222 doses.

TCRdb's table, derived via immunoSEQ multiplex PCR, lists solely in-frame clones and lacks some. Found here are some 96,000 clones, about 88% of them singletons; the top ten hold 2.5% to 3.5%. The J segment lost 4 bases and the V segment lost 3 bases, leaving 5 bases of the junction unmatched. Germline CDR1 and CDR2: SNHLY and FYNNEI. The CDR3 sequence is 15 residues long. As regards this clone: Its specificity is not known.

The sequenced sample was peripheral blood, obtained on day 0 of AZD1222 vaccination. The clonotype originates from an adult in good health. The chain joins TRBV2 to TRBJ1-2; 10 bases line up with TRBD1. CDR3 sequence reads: CASSDMTGGGYGYTF. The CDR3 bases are TGTGCCAGCAGTGACATGACAGGGGGCGGCTATGGCTACACCTTC.